The entry below gives a single T cell receptor (beta chain) sequence along with its context. Its antigen is still unknown. Germline CDR1 reads SGHNT; CDR2 reads YYREEE (reference sequence). The CDR3 has 13 amino acids. The V end lost 6 bases, the J end lost 7 bases, and 16 bases lay between the germline ends. This sample is part of a study of PD-1 blockade in classical Hodgkin lymphoma. Study results and limitations: Newly diagnosed and completely responding patients shared comparable baseline diversity. Relapsed/refractory patients reportedly had lower baseline diversity than newly diagnosed patients. CD8+ TCR diversity did not rise significantly by C4D1, unlike CD4+.

The repertoire was sequenced with immunoSEQ multiplex PCR; TCRdb's copy has only in-frame clones and lacks some. The sample contains over 70,000 clones, just over 90% of which appear only once. Time point indicated: cycle 4 day 1 (C4D1), after about 6 weeks of nivolumab. All the patients suffered relapse after autologous stem cell transplantation, and brentuximab vedotin exposure differed. Specimen: peripheral blood mononuclear cells (PBMCs), collected before the fourth cycle of nivolumab. The chain has TRBV5-4 and TRBJ1-1; D not certain. The receptor comes from a human donor with classical Hodgkin lymphoma. The CDR3 DNA is TGTGCCAGCACCCTTAGGCATAATAGTGAAGCTTTCTTT. It is translated as CASTLRHNSEAFF.